This T cell receptor (beta chain) was sequenced for a study of blood T cell repertoires in COVID-19. About the research overall: The cDNA or gDNA used as material had been derived from T cells, B-cell-depleted T cells, or PBMCs.

The authors' processing: Nucleated cell number was recorded as an estimate derived from reference gene primer amplification. Sequencing was performed with immunoSEQ multiplex PCR; in TCRdb, only in-frame clones are kept and a portion is missing. That table furnishes V, J and clone size, whereas the DNA furnished D and trimming. The sample consists of 100,000 or so clones, less than 85% of them appearing once. Germline V gives CDR1 SGHTA, CDR2 FQGNSA. This CDR3 has 14 residues. Between the trimmed V and J ends, which lost 6 bases and 0 bases, there was a span of 8 bases. The chain carries TRBV7-2 and TRBJ1-4; D gene unclear. The sequence was obtained from a woman aged 70-85 years with active or convalescent COVID-19. Sequenced material: peripheral blood. CDR3 loop: CASRLSATNEKLFF. The CDR3 coding sequence is TGTGCCAGCAGGTTATCCGCAACTAATGAAAAACTGTTTTTT.